What follows describes a single T cell receptor beta chain. The CDR3 loop spans 14 amino acids. The source of the sample is a study of blood T cell repertoires in COVID-19. Original data processing: Amplified reference gene primers provided the basis for estimating nucleated cell counts. Libraries were prepared by immunoSEQ multiplex PCR; TCRdb keeps only in-frame clonotypes and omits some of them. The V and J calls and clone size were taken over from that table, and D and trimming were inferred from the DNA. Altogether around 250,000 clones are present, roughly 85% being singletons, with the ten largest covering 2.5% to 3.5%.

J is TRBJ2-1 and V is TRBV21-1; the DNA was not compared with TRBD1, the D call given in the table. TRBV21-1 is assigned pseudogene status. This sequence was found in a woman in her twenties or thirties with active or convalescent COVID-19. Material for sequencing was peripheral blood. CDR3 DNA: TGTGCCAGCAGCAAAGGGCAGGGTGGGAATGAGCAGTTCTTC. Translating gives CASSKGQGGNEQFF.